These 6 T cell receptor beta chains originate from one sample sequenced in a study of regulatory T cells in long-lasting Graves disease. Indicated time point: newly diagnosed GD, antithyroid drugs for less than 3 months. PBMCs were the source of the RNA used for TCR sequencing. According to the study, TCR beta libraries were built with iRepertoire HTBI primers and CDR3-region Arm-PCR. TCRdb reprocessed the multiplex PCR reads with MiXCR, giving one entry per CDR3 protein. The sample yields 450,000 to 500,000 distinct CDR3 sequences, roughly 16% seen once. The sample was also reused in another study, on T cells in Graves' hyperthyroidism and ophthalmopathy.

Sample: peripheral blood mononuclear cells (PBMCs), taken at new diagnosis, from a patient treated with antithyroid drugs. The receptors were gathered from a man aged 40-50 years with Graves disease.

This clonotype was counted ten times or more. The chain joins TRBV30 to TRBJ1-6, with D possibly matching TRBD1 (6 bases). In germline, CDR1 is GTSNPN, CDR2 SVGIG (reference sequence). CDR3 length: 16 residues. The V end was cut by 2 bases, the J end by 9 bases, with 20 bases between. The CDR3 nucleotides are TGTGCCTGGAGTCCTCCAGGGGCCCGTAGAGGTTCACCCCTCCACTTT. It encodes CAWSPPGARRGSPLHF.

This clonotype has at least ten counts. The V and J genes are TRBV7-3 and TRBJ2-5, with D possibly TRBD1 on 6 matching bases. The CDR3 has 13 residues. Per the germline V gene, CDR1 is SGHTA and CDR2 is FQGTGA. V was cut by 5 bases and J by 3 bases, with 10 bases left in between. The CDR3, as DNA: TGTGCCAGCAGCCGGGGACAAGAAGAGACCCAGTACTTC. Its translation is CASSRGQEETQYF.

The chain has TRBV20-1 and TRBJ2-7; TRBD2 aligns across 7 bases. The germline V gene encodes CDR1 DFQATT and CDR2 SNEGSKA (reference sequence). CDR3 length equals 16 residues. After removal of 0 bases from V and 0 bases from J, the junction contained 8 bases not matched to a gene. CDR3 loop: CSARDLRRGFSYEQYF. CDR3 DNA sequence: TGCAGTGCTAGAGATCTCAGGCGGGGGTTCTCCTACGAGCAGTACTTC.

In this sample, this clonotype turned up many times. The gene calls are TRBV29-1 and TRBJ1-1; perhaps TRBD1 as D (5 bases). Germline V gives CDR1 SQVTM, CDR2 ANQGSEA. There are 13 residues in the CDR3. The V end was cut by 2 bases, the J end by 5 bases, with 12 bases between. The CDR3 sequence is CSVEREPGTEAFF. The CDR3, as DNA: TGCAGCGTTGAAAGGGAACCAGGGACTGAAGCTTTCTTT.

The V gene is TRBV25-1, the J gene TRBJ2-3; TRBD2 matches 11 bases. This CDR3 is built from 16 residues. Germline-derived CDR1 and CDR2 are MGHDK and SYGVNS. The V segment lost 8 bases and the J segment 4 bases; nucleotides outside the gene matches: 11. The CDR3 protein is CASSDEASGRPDTQYF. The CDR3 DNA follows: TGTGCCAGCTCGGACGAGGCTAGCGGGAGGCCAGATACGCAGTATTTT.

This clonotype is a singleton in its sample. One base away lies a much larger clone, so this may be a sequencing read error. This sequence joins TRBV2 and TRBJ2-2; the D gene is possibly TRBD2 (6 bases). Trimming left V 1 base short and J 10 bases short, with 19 bases between. Germline assignment: CDR1 SNHLY and CDR2 FYNNEI. CDR3 size: 16 residues. CDR3 sequence: CASSEDGAGGPVELFF. The CDR3 region has the DNA TGTGCCAGCAGTGAAGACGGAGCGGGTGGACCCGTGGAGCTGTTTTTT.